The present entry profiles one T cell receptor (beta chain) with its context. The protocol was immunoSEQ multiplex PCR, while the TCRdb copy is restricted to in-frame clones and leaves out a portion. The sample carries approximately 660,000 clones, over 75% recorded once. These data come from a study of shared T cell receptors in the human thymus. Trimming removed 2 bases from V and 4 bases from J, with 14 bases in between. Germline loops: CDR1 SGHNT, CDR2 YYREEE (reference sequence). The CDR3 runs to 15 residues. These sequences were also reported in another study, on human thymus T cells. From that report: Those donating were healthy Finnish infants in corrective surgery for congenital heart defects. It was from resections taken during corrective heart surgery that the thymus tissue came. Apparent skewing of V and J gene usage characterized both thymic and blood repertoires.

Sequenced input: thymocytes. The chain employs TRBV5-4 and TRBJ2-3, with a weak D call TRBD2 (6 bases). The clonotype comes from a boy less than two years old with a congenital heart defect. CDR3 sequence (DNA): TGTGCCAGCAGCTTCTCAGCGGGCCTCTCAGATACGCAGTATTTT. This encodes CASSFSAGLSDTQYF.